One sample yielded the 29 T cell receptor beta chains listed below, sequenced in a study of early T cells in non-severe SARS-CoV-2 infection. TCRdb reprocessed the 5' RACE reads with MiXCR, giving one entry per CDR3 protein. Of about 71,000 distinct CDR3 sequences in the sample, under 15% are singletons; the top ten hold 2.5% to 3%. Sample: whole blood, taken at baseline. The receptor set was obtained from an adult who was a healthcare worker with PCR-confirmed SARS-CoV-2 infection or an uninfected control (not recorded which).

The chain carries TRBV7-9 and TRBJ2-2; no definite D call. The CDR3 has 13 amino acids. CDR1 and CDR2 (germline): SEHNR, FQNEAQ (reference sequence). The V end lost 5 bases, the J end lost 7 bases, and 11 bases lay between the germline ends. The CDR3 nucleotides read TGTGCCAGCAGCGCCAGAGCCCTCGGGGAGCTGTTTTTT. Amino acids: CASSARALGELFF. The full variable domain, its missing parts supplied by reference TRBV7-9 and TRBJ2-2, is DTGVSQNPRHKITKRGQNVTFRCDPISEHNRLYWYRQTLGQGPEFLTYFQNEAQLEKSRLLSDRFSAERPKGSFSTLEIQRTEQGDSAMYLCASSARALGELFFGEGSRLTVL.

This clonotype has a handful of counts. The chain uses TRBV28 and TRBJ2-7, with D perhaps assigned TRBD1 or TRBD2 (5 bases each). The germline gives CDR1 MDHEN, CDR2 SYDVKM. CDR3 length: 16 amino acids. Trimming removed 5 bases at V and 4 bases at J, with 21 bases between. CDR3 sequence reads: CASSTPGPPQLYEQYF. The CDR3 nucleotides read TGTGCCAGCAGTACTCCGGGACCCCCACAGCTATACGAGCAGTACTTC.

The table lists this clonotype with many counts. The gene calls are TRBV28 and TRBJ1-1, with D unresolved. V lost 3 bases to trimming and J lost 5 bases, with 13 bases between them. The germline V gene has CDR1 MDHEN and CDR2 SYDVKM. This CDR3 comprises 14 residues. The DNA of the CDR3 is TGTGCCAGCAGTTTTACTAGGTATGGGACTGAAGCTTTCTTT. Translation gives CASSFTRYGTEAFF.

This clonotype was recorded at least ten times. The chain combines TRBV6-1 with TRBJ2-3; TRBD2 is a possible D gene (5 bases). CDR1 MNHNS and CDR2 SASEGT come from the germline V gene. Deletions cut 1 base from V and 6 bases from J, with 14 bases between. The CDR3 length is 15 residues. DNA of the CDR3: TGTGCCAGCAGTGAAGGGAGAGGGTTAACCGATACGCAGTATTTT. It is translated as CASSEGRGLTDTQYF.

This clonotype has just one count. The genes are TRBV20-1 and TRBJ1-5; TRBD1 aligns across 7 bases. The ends lost 3 bases at V and 2 bases at J; junction bases unmatched: 7. The germline V gene encodes CDR1 DFQATT and CDR2 SNEGSKA (reference sequence). The CDR3 totals 15 residues. Written as DNA, the CDR3 is TGCAGTGCTAGTCTGATAGGGGGCGGCAATCAGCCCCAGCATTTT. Translated: CSASLIGGGNQPQHF.

This clonotype occurred many times. V gene TRBV2 combines with J gene TRBJ2-1, with 10 bases aligning to TRBD2. This CDR3 has 16 amino acids. Germline V gene data show CDR1 as SNHLY and CDR2 as FYNNEI. V gave up 4 bases and J gave up 4 bases; unmatched junction bases: 7. CDR3 DNA: TGTGCCAGCAGTGGGCTTAGCGGGGGGCCGTACAATGAGCAGTTCTTC. Protein sequence: CASSGLSGGPYNEQFF. Full variable domain (rest looked up from reference TRBV2 and TRBJ2-1): EPEVTQTPSHQVTQMGQEVILRCVPISNHLYFYWYRQILGQKVEFLVSFYNNEISEKSEIFDDQFSVERPDGSNFTLKIRSTKLEDSAMYFCASSGLSGGPYNEQFFGPGTRLTVL.

This clonotype has at least ten counts. The chain joins TRBV11-2 to TRBJ2-7; no clear D. Germline V gives CDR1 SGHAT, CDR2 FQNNGV. V was shortened by 2 bases and J by 3 bases, with 2 bases between the two germline ends. CDR3 size: 11 residues. In DNA form, the CDR3 reads TGTGCCAGCAGCTTACACTACGAGCAGTACTTC. Amino acid sequence: CASSLHYEQYF.

The chain has TRBV18 and TRBJ2-1, with 8 bases lining up with TRBD2. CDR1 KGHSH and CDR2 LQKENI come from the germline V gene. V trimming: 1 base; J trimming: 11 bases; junction bases outside the gene matches: 10. CDR3 length equals 15 residues. CDR3 residues: CASSPLAGHPSKQFF. The CDR3 DNA sequence: TGTGCCAGCTCACCACTAGCGGGGCATCCTTCGAAGCAGTTCTTC.

The chain couples TRBV6-6 to TRBJ2-2, with TRBD1 matching 8 bases. From germline, CDR1 is MNHNY and CDR2 SVGAGI (reference sequence). The CDR3 is 16 amino acids. Trimming took 4 bases from V and 4 from J; bases not matched to a gene: 8. The CDR3 bases are TGTGCCAGCAGTTTACGAGGACAGGGAGGCACCGGGGAGCTGTTTTTT. Amino acids: CASSLRGQGGTGELFF.

The chain uses TRBV20-1 and TRBJ2-2; D is unresolved. Germline CDR1 DFQATT, CDR2 SNEGSKA (reference sequence). The CDR3 length is 14 residues. Trimming stripped 0 bases from V and 10 bases from J, with 15 bases between. This chain's CDR3 is CSARDRRHIKELFF. The DNA of the CDR3 is TGCAGTGCTAGAGATAGGCGGCACATCAAGGAGCTGTTTTTT.

In its sample, this clonotype was seen a few times. The chain couples TRBV28 to TRBJ2-3; the D gene could be TRBD1 or TRBD2 (5 bases each). The length of the CDR3 is 14 residues. V was cut by 2 bases and J by 1 base, with 7 bases left in between. Germline CDR1 MDHEN, CDR2 SYDVKM. Here the CDR3 reads CASSLGDRTDTQYF. The CDR3 nucleotides read TGTGCCAGCAGTTTAGGGGACCGCACAGATACGCAGTATTTT.

This clonotype was picked up many times. This sequence joins TRBV7-3 and TRBJ2-3, with 8 bases fitting TRBD2. The CDR3 has 16 residues. Germline CDR1 SGHTA, CDR2 FQGTGA. Unmatched junction bases numbered 12, after V lost 5 bases and J lost 5 bases. The CDR3 region has the DNA TGTGCCAGCAGCCAGAGTGGCGGGGGGCCTGGAGATACGCAGTATTTT. Amino acid sequence: CASSQSGGGPGDTQYF. The full variable domain, completed using reference TRBV7-3 and TRBJ2-3, is GAGVSQTPSNKVTEKGKYVELRCDPISGHTALYWYRQSLGQGPEFLIYFQGTGAADDSGLPNDRFFAVRPEGSVSTLKIQRTERGDSAVYLCASSQSGGGPGDTQYFGPGTRLTVL.

This clonotype was seen at least ten times. The chain joins TRBV12-3 or TRBV12-4 to TRBJ1-2, with 7 bases that match TRBD1. V shed 5 bases and J 1 base; nucleotides not matched to a gene: 7. This CDR3 region has 15 residues. The CDR3 region is CASSPRDSNNYGYTF. The CDR3 coding sequence is TGTGCCAGCAGTCCCCGGGACAGTAATAACTATGGCTACACCTTC.

This rearrangement joins TRBV5-6 to TRBJ1-3; no firm D call. CDR1 is SGHDT, CDR2 YYEEEE, per germline. With 2 bases removed from V and 0 bases from J, the gap between germline ends came to 9 bases. This CDR3 has 15 residues. CDR3 nucleotide sequence: TGTGCCAGCAGCTTTTGGCAGCTCTCTGGAAACACCATATATTTT. Protein product: CASSFWQLSGNTIYF.

The chain carries TRBV28 and TRBJ1-5, with unresolved D. There are 12 residues in the CDR3. Germline lookup yields CDR1 MDHEN and CDR2 SYDVKM. Trimming pared 2 bases from V and 4 bases from J, leaving 3 bases between. The DNA of the CDR3 is TGTGCCAGCAGTTTAACGAATCAGCCCCAGCATTTT. Protein sequence: CASSLTNQPQHF.

A few counts support this clonotype. The chain has TRBV5-4 and TRBJ2-2; unclear D gene. Trimming left V 7 bases short and J 0 bases short, with 4 bases between. CDR3 length: 12 residues. Germline V gene data show CDR1 as SGHNT and CDR2 as YYREEE (reference sequence). The CDR3 loop reads CASQANTGELFF. The CDR3 DNA reads TGTGCCAGCCAGGCGAACACCGGGGAGCTGTTTTTT.

This clonotype was detected ten times or more. CDR3 sequence (DNA): TGCGCCAGCAGTAAGACAGGGCTCGGGCATGAGCAGTTCTTC. Translated, it gives CASSKTGLGHEQFF. This sequence joins TRBV4-1 and TRBJ2-1; TRBD1 matches at 7 bases. With V trimmed by 6 bases and J by 8 bases, 10 bases remained unmatched. The CDR3 spans 14 residues. Per the germline V gene, CDR1 is MGHRA and CDR2 is YSYEKL.

This clonotype was counted between two and nine times. V usage is TRBV6-5 and J usage is TRBJ1-2, with D unclear. From germline, CDR1 is MNHEY and CDR2 SVGAGI. The CDR3 spans 11 residues. Trimming left V 5 bases short and J 4 bases short, with 5 bases between. For the CDR3, the DNA is TGTGCCAGCAGTCCAGGCTATGGCTACACCTTC. This sequence encodes CASSPGYGYTF.

The chain employs TRBV15 and TRBJ2-7, with a tentative D call TRBD1 (5 bases). This CDR3 spans 14 amino acids. V lost 0 bases and J 7 bases, leaving 13 bases between the germline ends. CDR1 is LNHNV, CDR2 YYDKDF, per germline (reference sequence). In DNA form, the CDR3 reads TGTGCCACCAGCAGAGACAGGGCCTCTTGGGAGCAGTACTTC. Protein product: CATSRDRASWEQYF.

The gene calls are TRBV20-1 and TRBJ1-2; D is unresolved. This CDR3 is 14 amino acids long. Germline lookup yields CDR1 DFQATT and CDR2 SNEGSKA (reference sequence). V lost 7 bases and J lost 1, with 16 bases in between. CDR3: CSVRDYPVNYGYTF. The CDR3 DNA reads TGCAGTGTGAGGGATTACCCCGTTAACTATGGCTACACCTTC.

The chain couples TRBV4-1 to TRBJ1-1; D gene uncertain. The V gene's germline CDR1 is MGHRA and CDR2 YSYEKL. The CDR3 covers 15 residues. Trimming cost V 0 bases and J 3 bases, with 11 bases left between them. CDR3 coding DNA: TGCGCCAGCAGCCAAGAAGCGGCCCTGGACACTGAAGCTTTCTTT. As protein: CASSQEAALDTEAFF.

The chain combines TRBV20-1 with TRBJ2-6; D not certain. Per the germline V gene, CDR1 is DFQATT and CDR2 is SNEGSKA (reference sequence). The CDR3 totals 15 residues. Trimming left V 4 bases short and J 0 bases short, with 10 bases between. The CDR3 region has the DNA TGCAGTGCTACGGTGACGGGCTCTGGGGCCAACGTCCTGACTTTC. Its protein product is CSATVTGSGANVLTF.

This chain connects TRBV5-1 to TRBJ2-7, with 7 bases that match TRBD1. The germline V gene has CDR1 SGHRS and CDR2 YFSETQ. The trim removed 0 bases at V and 0 bases at J, leaving 9 bases unmatched. The CDR3 extends over 17 amino acids. This chain's CDR3 is CASSLGTGAGFSYEQYF. The CDR3 nucleotides are TGCGCCAGCAGCTTGGGTACAGGGGCCGGCTTCTCCTACGAGCAGTACTTC.

This clonotype was seen a handful of times. The chain uses TRBV7-2 and TRBJ2-1; maybe TRBD2 (5 bases). V lost 1 base and J lost 7, with 14 bases in between. Germline CDR1 is SGHTA and CDR2 is FQGNSA. The CDR3 is made up of 15 amino acids. For the CDR3, the DNA is TGTGCCAGCAGCTTAGGCGTCTTAGGCGGGAATGAGCAGTTCTTC. Translated: CASSLGVLGGNEQFF.

The chain recombines TRBV6-2 or TRBV6-3 with TRBJ1-4, with TRBD1 as a possible D gene (6 bases). This CDR3 spans 13 amino acids. V was clipped by 8 bases and J by 6 bases, with 13 bases between them. Germline V gives CDR1 MNHEY, CDR2 SVGEGT. The CDR3 bases are TGTGCCAGCGCAGAGGACAGCTATGAAAAACTGTTTTTT. It translates to CASAEDSYEKLFF.

The table lists this clonotype with a few counts. This chain connects TRBV11-2 to TRBJ2-5; weak D call: TRBD1 (5 bases). V was trimmed by 1 base and J by 0 bases, leaving 6 bases between them. The CDR3 is 14 amino acids. Germline V gives CDR1 SGHAT, CDR2 FQNNGV. The chain's CDR3 is CASSLGGYQETQYF. CDR3 DNA: TGTGCCAGCAGCTTAGGGGGCTACCAAGAGACCCAGTACTTC.

This clonotype appeared a few times. The CDR3 bases are TGCAGCGTTGGACGCGAGACCCAGTACTTC. Its protein is CSVGRETQYF. This chain joins TRBV29-1 and TRBJ2-5; D unclear. Trimming removed 4 bases at V and 5 bases at J, with 5 bases between. Germline CDR1 reads SQVTM; CDR2 reads ANQGSEA. CDR3 length equals 10 residues.

This clonotype turned up a few times. The rearrangement uses TRBV4-1 and TRBJ1-1; D not resolved. V lost 1 base and J 4 bases, leaving 13 bases between the germline ends. Germline CDR1 reads MGHRA; CDR2 reads YSYEKL. CDR3 length: 15 amino acids. CDR3 in DNA: TGCGCCAGCAGCCAAGTAGCCAGGAACCGCACTGAAGCTTTCTTT. It translates to CASSQVARNRTEAFF.

This clonotype was counted a few times. This chain uses TRBV20-1 with TRBJ1-5; 8 bases line up with TRBD1. V lost 3 bases to trimming and J lost 7 bases; unmatched junction nucleotides: 5. The germline V gene has CDR1 DFQATT and CDR2 SNEGSKA (reference sequence). This CDR3 has 13 amino acids. As DNA, the CDR3 is TGCAGTGCTAGCCGACAGGGGCTCCAGCCCCAGCATTTT. This codes for CSASRQGLQPQHF.